The entry below gives a single TCR beta chain sequence along with its context. The CDR3 has 13 residues. V was cut by 2 bases and J by 2 bases, with 6 bases left in between. The germline V gene has CDR1 PRHDT and CDR2 FYEKMQ (reference sequence). Repertoires were generated with immunoSEQ multiplex PCR, while TCRdb's copy carries only in-frame clones and drops some. The data contain around 91,000 clones, about 86% of them singletons. The entry originates in a study of cytotoxic CD8 clonotypes in ibrutinib-treated CLL. The genes are TRBV13 and TRBJ1-2; D remains unclear. The clonotype was recovered from a human donor with chronic lymphocytic leukemia. The sample consisted of PBMCs, taken before ibrutinib treatment. The CDR3 coding sequence is TGTGCCAGCAGCTTAATGCGGAACTATGGCTACACCTTC. It specifies CASSLMRNYGYTF.